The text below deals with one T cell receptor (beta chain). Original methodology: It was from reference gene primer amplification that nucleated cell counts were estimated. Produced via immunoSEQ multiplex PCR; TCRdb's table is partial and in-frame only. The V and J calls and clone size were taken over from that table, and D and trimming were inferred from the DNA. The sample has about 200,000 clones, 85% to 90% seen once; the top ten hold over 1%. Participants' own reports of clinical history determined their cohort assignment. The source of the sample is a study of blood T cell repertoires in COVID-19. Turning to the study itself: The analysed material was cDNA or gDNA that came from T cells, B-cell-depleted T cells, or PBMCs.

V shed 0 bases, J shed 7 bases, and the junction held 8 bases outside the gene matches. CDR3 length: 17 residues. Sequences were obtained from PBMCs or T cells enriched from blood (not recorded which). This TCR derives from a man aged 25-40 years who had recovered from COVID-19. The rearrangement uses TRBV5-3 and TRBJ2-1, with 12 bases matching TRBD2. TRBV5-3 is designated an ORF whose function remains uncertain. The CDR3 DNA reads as TGTGCCAGAAGCTTGGTTCGGCTAGCGGGGGGGCGAAATGAGCAGTTCTTC. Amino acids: CARSLVRLAGGRNEQFF.